These 21 T cell receptor beta chains were all obtained from the same sample, sequenced in a study of T-cell reconstitution after alpha-beta-depleted transplantation in children. Researchers prepared the TCRbeta library using unique molecular identifiers, the study reports. Using its own MiXCR run on the PCR reads, TCRdb lists one record per CDR3 protein. The sample has about 200,000 distinct CDR3 sequences; about 8.4% are singletons. Sample: PBMCs, mostly from graft donor cells, taken 360 days after TCRalphabeta/CD19-depleted stem cell transplant. These receptors all stem from a male patient between 2 and 15 years old who had a stem cell transplant for acute myeloid leukemia, so the T cells may come from the graft donor.

This clonotype was seen a few times. V usage is TRBV7-2 and J usage is TRBJ2-5; 9 nucleotides agree with TRBD1. Germline CDR1 and CDR2: SGHTA and FQGNSA. The junction had 7 bases not matched to a gene; V was cut back by 3 bases and J by 5 bases. The CDR3 spans 15 residues. The CDR3 bases are TGTGCCAGCAGCTTGGGGGGACAGGGACGGGAGACCCAGTACTTC. Its translation is CASSLGGQGRETQYF. The full variable domain, with the rest looked up from reference TRBV7-2 and TRBJ2-5, is GAGVSQSPSNKVTEKGKDVELRCDPISGHTALYWYRQSLGQGLEFLIYFQGNSAPDKSGLPSDRFSAERTGGSVSTLTIQRTQQEDSAVYLCASSLGGQGRETQYFGPGTRLLVL.

This clonotype was counted a few times. The rearrangement links TRBV12-3 or TRBV12-4 to TRBJ2-4; 15 nucleotides align to TRBD2. V lost 5 bases and J lost 1; bases outside the gene matches: 3. This CDR3 is 17 amino acids long. The CDR3 DNA reads TGTGCCAGCAGTCTCGGGACTAGCGGGGGGGCCAAAAACATTCAGTACTTC. Protein sequence: CASSLGTSGGAKNIQYF.

The chain combines TRBV7-3 with TRBJ2-3; D might be TRBD1 (6 bases). Germline V gives CDR1 SGHTA, CDR2 FQGTGA. Trimming pared 5 bases from V and 5 bases from J, leaving 17 bases between. The CDR3 spans 15 residues. In DNA form, the CDR3 reads TGTGCCAGCAGCCTACAGGGAAGTGTAGTAGATACGCAGTATTTT. Amino acids: CASSLQGSVVDTQYF.

The chain carries TRBV28 and TRBJ1-4; 8 bases fit TRBD1. The germline V gene has CDR1 MDHEN and CDR2 SYDVKM. The CDR3 length is 16 residues. V dropped 4 bases and J dropped 7; count of bases not matched to a gene: 11. The CDR3 bases are TGTGCCAGCAGTTCCAGGGGGCTCGGAAGTAGTGAAAAACTGTTTTTT. Its protein product is CASSSRGLGSSEKLFF.

This clonotype was counted once. A read error may be the cause here, since a much bigger clone is one base away. This CDR3 is missing its conserved last phenylalanine or tryptophan, likely due to a read error. This chain links TRBV11-2 with TRBJ2-5; D not certain. The germline V and J ends were trimmed by 0 bases and 2 bases, with 7 bases remaining between them. There are 14 residues in the CDR3. CDR1 is SGHAT and CDR2 is FQNNGV in the germline V gene. The CDR3 loop reads CASSLDSSQETQYL. Written as DNA, the CDR3 is TGTGCCAGCAGCTTAGATTCCTCGCAAGAGACCCAGTACCTC.

This clonotype was observed a handful of times. The V call is TRBV2, the J call TRBJ1-3; D is possibly TRBD1 (5 bases). This CDR3 is 15 amino acids long. V was clipped by 1 base and J by 1 base, with 8 bases between them. Germline V lookup: CDR1 SNHLY, CDR2 FYNNEI. The CDR3 nucleotides are TGTGCCAGCAGTGAAGAGGGGTCTTCTGGAAACACCATATATTTT. Its translation is CASSEEGSSGNTIYF.

The sample holds a few counts of this clonotype. The gene calls are TRBV12-3 or TRBV12-4 and TRBJ2-1; 7 bases are a match to TRBD2. There are 15 residues in the CDR3. The J segment lost 3 bases and the V segment lost 3 bases, leaving 5 bases of the junction unmatched. The DNA for the CDR3 is TGTGCCAGCAGTTTCTGGGGGGGGGGCTACAATGAGCAGTTCTTC. It is translated as CASSFWGGGYNEQFF.

This clonotype was counted between two and nine times. This chain connects TRBV7-9 to TRBJ2-7; D is undetermined. Germline V gives CDR1 SEHNR, CDR2 FQNEAQ (reference sequence). The CDR3 spans 14 residues. Trimming left V 3 bases short and J 1 base short, with 10 bases between. CDR3 region: CASSFVQPSYEQYF. CDR3 nucleotides: TGTGCCAGCAGCTTCGTCCAGCCTTCCTACGAGCAGTACTTC.

The rearrangement joins TRBV6-1 to TRBJ2-7; 9 bases map to TRBD1. The CDR3 is 16 amino acids. CDR1 is MNHNS, CDR2 SASEGT, per germline. Unmatched junction bases numbered 11, after V lost 5 bases and J lost 3 bases. The CDR3 is CASSPPYPTGGYEQYF. The CDR3 region has the DNA TGTGCCAGCAGTCCCCCCTACCCGACAGGGGGCTACGAGCAGTACTTC.

In its sample, this clonotype was seen many times. This chain links TRBV29-1 with TRBJ2-1; tentatively, D is TRBD2 (6 bases). The CDR3 has 13 amino acids. V lost 7 bases and J lost 2, with 12 bases in between. Germline values: CDR1 SQVTM, CDR2 ANQGSEA. For the CDR3, the DNA is TGCAGCGCCCCGGGGGTTACCTACAATGAGCAGTTCTTC. Protein sequence: CSAPGVTYNEQFF.

The sample holds many counts of this clonotype. The chain couples TRBV12-3 or TRBV12-4 to TRBJ2-5; D remains unclear. The V end lost 1 base, the J end lost 2 bases, and 11 bases lay between the germline ends. This CDR3 comprises 15 residues. The CDR3 protein is CASSLVGLVQETQYF. DNA of the CDR3: TGTGCCAGCAGTTTAGTAGGGCTAGTTCAAGAGACCCAGTACTTC.

J is TRBJ2-2 and V is TRBV9; a weak D match, TRBD2 (5 bases). The CDR3 runs to 16 residues. Germline V CDR1 and CDR2: SGDLS, YYNGEE. The germline V and J ends were trimmed by 0 bases and 7 bases, with 16 bases remaining between them. CDR3 nucleotides: TGTGCCAGCAGCGTAGCCGGGAAGATGGAAAGCGGGGAGCTGTTTTTT. Protein product: CASSVAGKMESGELFF.

The chain links TRBV29-1 to TRBJ1-2; D unresolved. Germline V gene data show CDR1 as SQVTM and CDR2 as ANQGSEA. V lost 7 bases and J 2 bases, leaving 11 bases between the germline ends. The CDR3 contains 12 residues. In DNA, the CDR3 is TGCAGCGGACGACATACAAACTATGGCTACACCTTC. It yields the protein CSGRHTNYGYTF.

This chain joins TRBV5-4 and TRBJ2-5; D is possibly TRBD2 (7 bases). CDR1 SGHNT and CDR2 YYREEE come from the germline V gene (reference sequence). The CDR3 totals 15 residues. V gave up 0 bases and J gave up 5 bases, with 14 bases separating them. Here the CDR3 DNA reads TGTGCCAGCAGCTTGGTAGGGGGGGGGTTGGAGACCCAGTACTTC. Its protein product is CASSLVGGGLETQYF.

This sequence joins TRBV18 and TRBJ1-4; D is perhaps TRBD1 (6 bases). The germline CDR1 and CDR2 sequences are KGHSH and LQKENI. The CDR3 covers 16 residues. V lost 1 base and J lost 7, with 16 bases in between. As DNA, the CDR3 is TGTGCCAGCTCACCACGAGGAGGGGGGAGATCTGAAAAACTGTTTTTT. Translation: CASSPRGGGRSEKLFF.

Details on this clonotype: A junction boundary mismatches the germline segment, possibly from a read error. The V and J genes are TRBV27 and TRBJ2-1; 9 bases line up with TRBD2. The CDR3 covers 16 residues. Germline V gene sequence: CDR1 MNHEY, CDR2 SMNVEV (reference sequence). The CDR3 DNA reads as TGTGCCAGCAGTTTATCGATCGAGGCTGGTTGGCGGGGGGGTATCTTC. Protein sequence: CASSLSIEAGWRGGIF.

In this sample, this clonotype turned up a few times. The genes are TRBV7-8 and TRBJ2-2; 7 bases are shared with TRBD2. Trimming at V came to 3 bases and at J to 1 base, leaving 8 bases not matched to a gene. This CDR3 has 17 residues. Germline loops: CDR1 SGHVS, CDR2 FQNEAQ. In nucleotides, the CDR3 is TGTGCCAGCAGCTTCCCCAGACTAGCTGAGAACACCGGGGAGCTGTTTTTT. Protein sequence: CASSFPRLAENTGELFF.

The genes are TRBV5-1 and TRBJ2-3; D unclear. From germline, CDR1 is SGHRS and CDR2 YFSETQ. The CDR3 is 14 amino acids. The ends were cut back, 3 bases at V and 4 bases at J, with 12 bases in the middle. The DNA for the CDR3 is TGCGCCAGCAGCTCGAAGGCCGAATCAGATACGCAGTATTTT. This codes for CASSSKAESDTQYF.

This clonotype was observed a few times. The chain uses TRBV5-1 and TRBJ2-4; D perhaps matches TRBD2 (6 bases). Germline assignment: CDR1 SGHRS and CDR2 YFSETQ. Trimming shortened V by 0 bases and J by 9 bases, and 19 bases separated the two germline ends. The CDR3 contains 16 residues. CDR3 protein: CASSLGGGTPGSIQYF. The CDR3 bases are TGCGCCAGCAGCTTGGGAGGCGGGACCCCTGGAAGCATTCAGTACTTC.

This clonotype was counted many times. The V and J genes are TRBV20-1 and TRBJ2-1, with 7 bases identical to TRBD2. There are 14 residues in the CDR3. Germline-derived CDR1 and CDR2 are DFQATT and SNEGSKA (reference sequence). Unmatched junction bases numbered 7, after V lost 3 bases and J lost 5 bases. In DNA, the CDR3 is TGCAGTGCTAGGGGCGGGAGTTCGGACAATGAGCAGTTCTTC. This sequence encodes CSARGGSSDNEQFF.

This chain connects TRBV12-5 to TRBJ1-2; 7 bases fit TRBD1. The germline V gene encodes CDR1 LGHNT and CDR2 FRNRAP. The CDR3 has 15 residues. The V segment lost 5 bases and the J segment 4 bases; nucleotides outside the gene matches: 10. This CDR3 reads CASGREGALVYGYTF. The CDR3 DNA sequence: TGTGCTAGTGGTCGGGAGGGGGCACTTGTCTATGGCTACACCTTC.